This T cell receptor (beta chain) was recovered during a study of blood T cell repertoires in COVID-19. For the study at large: Acute and convalescent COVID-19 specimens originated in the United States, Italy and Spain. Sources were T cells, B-cell-depleted T cells, or PBMCs; the material itself was cDNA or gDNA.

Measured with immunoSEQ multiplex PCR; TCRdb has only the in-frame clones, and not every one. The sample has under 300,000 clones, approximately 80% seen once. The source material was peripheral blood. This receptor was taken from a young woman with acute or convalescent COVID-19.

In nucleotides, the CDR3 is TGCGCCAGCAGCCGGACAGGGGGCGGAAATTCACCCCTCCACTTT. Its protein product is CASSRTGGGNSPLHF. The chain combines TRBV4-3 with TRBJ1-6; 11 positions agree with TRBD1. The CDR3 is made up of 15 amino acids. CDR1 and CDR2 from the germline V gene are LGHNA and YSLEER. V trimming: 4 bases; J trimming: 7 bases; junction bases outside the gene matches: 3.